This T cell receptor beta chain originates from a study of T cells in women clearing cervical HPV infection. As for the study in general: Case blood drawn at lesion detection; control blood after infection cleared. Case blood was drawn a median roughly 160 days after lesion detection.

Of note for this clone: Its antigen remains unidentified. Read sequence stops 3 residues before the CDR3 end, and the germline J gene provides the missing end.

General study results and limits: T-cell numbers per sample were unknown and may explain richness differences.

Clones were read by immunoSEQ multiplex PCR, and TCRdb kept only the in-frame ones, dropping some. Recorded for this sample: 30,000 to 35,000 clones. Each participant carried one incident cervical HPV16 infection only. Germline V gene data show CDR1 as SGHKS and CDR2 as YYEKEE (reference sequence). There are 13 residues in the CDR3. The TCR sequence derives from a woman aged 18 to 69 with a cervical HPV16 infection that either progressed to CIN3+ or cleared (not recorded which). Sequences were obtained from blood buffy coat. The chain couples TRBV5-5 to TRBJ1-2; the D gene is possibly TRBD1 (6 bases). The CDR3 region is CASSGGAGEGYTF. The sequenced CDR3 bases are TGTGCCAGCAGCGGGGGGGCAGGGGAAGGC.